This note documents a single TCR beta chain sequence. No cognate antigen has been identified for it. Within one base of it there is no much larger clone, and no base qualities were kept. The library came from the immunoSEQ multiplex PCR assay. For the multiplex PCR, a mixture combining 60 forward primers for TCR Vbeta segments and 13 reverse primers for TCR Jbeta segments was used. Amplification of the CDR3 region of rearranged TCR beta genes was performed with a multiplex PCR assay on genomic DNA. The Illumina HiSeq System was used to sequence the amplified TCR beta libraries as 87-base-pair reads. Per the source publication's procedure: Across the 670 or so repertoires, a later analysis counted approximately 75 million unique TCR beta chains, roughly 11 million of which were shared by at least two donors. Raw reads were error-corrected and collapsed into unique sequences by a nearest-neighbor algorithm in which closely related sequences were merged to remove PCR and sequencing errors. CDR3 sequences were aligned to IMGT reference sequences to assign V, D and J gene segments. For a sequence to be retained, a match of at least six nucleotides was required to both a V gene segment and a J gene segment. A rearrangement counted as productive if the CDR3 had no stop codons and remained in frame with V and J, and every other rearrangement counted as non-productive. Following IMGT convention, CDR3 was defined as the stretch from the second conserved V-encoded cysteine to the conserved J-encoded phenylalanine. The earlier analysis of approximately 590 of the donors excluded any sequence lacking an unambiguous match to a single V gene segment. In an earlier analysis of 587 of the donors, V segments were called functional above 56.7% productive rearrangements and were called segregating when the between-donor standard deviation exceeded 5%. A statistical classification framework was built to diagnose cytomegalovirus status from the catalog of TCR beta chain sequences. V and J gene assignment, in a later analysis, came from comparing TCR nucleotide sequences with IMGT/GENE-DB human TR gene sequences. In a later analysis, CDR3 sequences and most-parsimonious VDJ recombination scenarios were assigned using the TCRdist pipeline. A later analysis defined each TCR beta chain by its CDR3 amino acid sequence plus V-gene family, and excluded reads lacking a unique V-gene family. In a later analysis, 450 to 600 highly shared, low-generation-probability nucleotide sequences were removed to address suspected cross-contamination and a sequencing artifact. In a later analysis, a clonal expansion index was calculated for each public chain from normalized within-repertoire ranks of inferred template counts. Generation probabilities in a later analysis came from a VDJ recombination model fitted to out-of-frame rearrangements, and those results were checked against IGoR. A later analysis scored TCR-TCR, TCR-HLA and TCR-CMV co-occurrence with hypergeometric tests, applying a repertoire-size bias correction to TCR pairs. A later analysis estimated false discovery rates by permuting HLA or CMV assignments 20 times. In a later analysis, co-occurring TCRs were grouped using DBSCAN, with TCRdist sequence similarity added in when clustering inside HLA-allele-positive subsets. For co-occurrence clustering, repertoires with fewer than 30,000 or more than 120,000 public chains were excluded, along with several repertoires with anomalous nucleotide sharing. Imported from immuneACCESS, the table was reduced by TCRdb to in-frame sequences with V and J called. These copies leave out some clones; in studies compared against another copy, an unresolved V gene accounts for under half, and the cause of the remainder is not known. V and J calls and clone size are given by that table; D and trimming were obtained from the DNA. The sample data list some 250,000 clones, and about four fifths of these were observed just once. The top ten clonotypes cover around 5.4% of the sample.

The germline V gene supplies CDR1 MGHDK and CDR2 SYGVNS. V is pared back by 5 bases and J by 2 bases, with 10 bases lying between the germline termini. Spanning cysteine to phenylalanine, the CDR3 consists of 15 amino acids. The kept DNA is CDR3 alone, 45 bases in frame from the first base. In total, just over 650 healthy bone marrow donors made up the cohort. All cohort members were sampled while nominally healthy, although unrecorded immune exposures were likely present. The donor was CMV seropositive and was included in the group of 289 seropositive cohort members. A peripheral blood sample was provided by each donor, and peripheral blood mononuclear cells were used for TCR beta sequencing. Genomic DNA extraction from the blood cell samples was performed with the Qiagen DNeasy Blood Extraction Kit. These data belong to a study of cytomegalovirus exposure and HLA in healthy donors listed by TCRdb under 2017. Regarding the research as a whole: An earlier analysis of roughly 500 of the donors reported roughly 270 Gb of sequence data and 120 million or so unique TCR beta sequences from 190 million or so T cells. To study patterns of TCR occurrence, a later analysis re-analyzed previously published TCR beta repertoires from under 750 donors and added high-resolution HLA genotyping. The genetic ancestry cluster associated with self-reported Caucasian donors included 81% of the 398 genotyped donors. Because of strong linkage in the cohort, five DR-DQ haplotypes were treated as single units for association and clustering. A later genetic analysis took genome-wide SNP genotypes for about 65% of the 666 donors and used that subset as a discovery cohort. The study used immunosequencing to profile the T cell repertoires of about 670 subjects and linked those repertoires to cytomegalovirus serostatus. Donor age, sex, ethnicity and CMV serostatus were compiled together with the repertoire data. In the later analysis, no new phenotypic data were used to find candidate immune exposures; instead, reliance was placed on TCR beta sequences and their occurrence across donors. Both class I and class II loci were covered by HLA typing, at four-digit resolution. To predict cytomegalovirus infection status, the study brought together high-throughput TCR immunosequencing, statistical association of individual TCRs with disease status, and machine learning. The number of donors typed differed by locus, with roughly 620-630 for A, B, C, DRB1 and DQB1, roughly 520 for DQA1, 600 to 610 for DPA1, and some 440 for DPB1. Approximately 310 gigabases of sequencing data and around 90 million unique TCR sequences made up an early release that covered fewer than 650 HLA-typed donors. Every discovery cohort repertoire had been produced on one sequencing platform. The study aimed to test whether signatures of past pathogen exposure could be identified by cataloging public T cell receptors. Along with the approximately 600-subject first cohort, a separate validation cohort of over a hundred different subjects was used. On average, roughly 250,000 unique TCR beta nucleotide sequences were sequenced per donor among about 400 genotyped donors of the cohort, with 15% to 20% of those sequences being non-productive. In an earlier analysis of 500 to 650 of the donors, high-throughput TCR beta sequencing was used to judge whether each TCR beta V gene segment behaved as functional or pseudogenic. Points the paper makes about the study in general: HLA typing was unavailable for some donors at each locus, so association tests used only the typed subset. The sequencing pipeline was judged likely to have produced a cluster of highly shared sequence variants as a technical artifact. In an earlier analysis of a few hundred of the donors, most TCR beta V segments were observed in productive rearrangements about 87% or about 30% of the time, broadly matching IMGT annotations. CMV serostatus was the only immune exposure information available for the cohort. An association between a missense DCLRE1C variant and V-gene and J-gene trimming of TCR beta chains was found in a later genetic analysis and replicated in an independent cohort. Most TCR sequences were seen in very few donors, while some public TCRs were found in many individuals. A later analysis found that most CMV-associated TCR beta chains appeared HLA-restricted, with HLA associations seemingly driven largely by CMV exposure. Correlated functional status among segregating V segments might be attributable to linkage disequilibrium, but an unknown experimental factor could not be ruled out. In a later analysis, 15,000 to 20,000 TCR beta sequences were associated with specific HLA alleles at a false discovery rate of 0.05. Some IMGT-functional V segments, including TRBV6-2 and TRBV6-3, could not be distinguished by the 87-base-pair reads and were therefore excluded. Compared with the 666-donor mean, donors in an Asian-associated ancestry cluster had fewer N-insertions in productive TCRs, according to a later genetic analysis. The study listed around 160 TCR beta chains as associated with cytomegalovirus. Because counts were too low, around 18 rarely observed V segments, including chromosome 9 orphons, were left out of the earlier analysis of 587 of the donors. A later analysis reported that several top co-occurrence clusters appeared linked to parvovirus B19, influenza, CMV and Epstein-Barr virus. A few of the identified cytomegalovirus-associated TCR beta chains were confirmed in vitro to be specific for cytomegalovirus antigens. Assigning TCR associations to individual alleles was difficult when HLA alleles, especially DR and DQ, strongly co-occurred. A further reported finding was that TCR beta sequences accurately predicted the HLA-A and HLA-B alleles for most subjects in the first cohort. The authors suggested that the approach could potentially be generalized to other disease states and immunological phenotypes. Compared with equally common non-associated chains, HLA-associated TCR beta chains in a later analysis were more clonally expanded and had lower generation probabilities. The classifier was reported to diagnose cytomegalovirus status with high specificity and sensitivity in both the original cohort and the validation cohort. Roughly uniform sequencing depth across donors was assumed in presence/absence analyses, although this assumption may not hold. In a later analysis, the rate of TCR association differed among HLA loci, with DRB1 alleles having the most associated TCRs and HLA-C alleles having the fewest. In this cohort, only TCR beta chains were sequenced, and detectable features were limited by the absence of alpha or paired-chain data.

Sequencing used PBMCs. The sequence is built from TRBV25-1 and TRBJ2-6, with no confident D gene call. The TCR sequence derives from a middle-aged woman in good health and CMV-seropositive. The CDR3 reads as follows: CASSPPVAGANVLTF. In nucleotides, the sequence is TGTGCCAGCAGTCCTCCGGTGGCTGGGGCCAACGTCCTGACTTTC.